Given below is one T cell receptor beta chain in context. Its antigen remains unknown. Germline V gene lookup returns CDR1 SEHNR and CDR2 FQNEAQ (reference sequence). V shed 6 bases and J shed 0 bases, with 18 bases lying between them. The length of the CDR3 is 16 residues. This sample was taken from a study of T-cell memory formation after mild COVID-19. One entry per CDR3 protein, called by TCRdb with MiXCR from the 5' RACE reads. The sample consists of around 300,000 distinct CDR3 sequences, around 8% of them appearing once. General study points: Day 37-peaking second-wave clones had unconfirmed SARS-CoV-2 specificity. Shrinking CD4+ clones resided mostly in CM and EM, and CD8+ ones in EMRA. Clones contracting across day 15 to 85 had a balanced CD4/CD8 profile; later expanding clones leaned CD4+.

The sample was PBMCs or a T cell subset sorted from them (not recorded which). This clonotype originated in a man in his late teens or twenties who had mild COVID-19 (a few samples of this study predate the infection). Cell type and time point are not known. The chain carries TRBV7-9 and TRBJ2-7; D unclear. The CDR3 reads CASSNRVTSSSYEQYF. DNA for the CDR3: TGTGCCAGCAGTAACCGCGTCACCTCGTCCTCCTACGAGCAGTACTTC.